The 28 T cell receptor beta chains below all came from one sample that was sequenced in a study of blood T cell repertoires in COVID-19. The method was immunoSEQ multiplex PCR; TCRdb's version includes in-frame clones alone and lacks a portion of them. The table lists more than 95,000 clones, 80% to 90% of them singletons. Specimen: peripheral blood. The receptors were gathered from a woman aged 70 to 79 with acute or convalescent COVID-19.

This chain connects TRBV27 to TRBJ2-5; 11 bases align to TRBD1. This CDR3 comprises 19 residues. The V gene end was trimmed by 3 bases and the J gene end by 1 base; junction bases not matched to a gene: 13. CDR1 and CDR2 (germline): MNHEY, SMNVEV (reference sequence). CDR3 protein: CASSFLGTGQGARQETQYF. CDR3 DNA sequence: TGTGCCAGCAGTTTCCTAGGAACAGGACAGGGGGCCCGCCAAGAGACCCAGTACTTC.

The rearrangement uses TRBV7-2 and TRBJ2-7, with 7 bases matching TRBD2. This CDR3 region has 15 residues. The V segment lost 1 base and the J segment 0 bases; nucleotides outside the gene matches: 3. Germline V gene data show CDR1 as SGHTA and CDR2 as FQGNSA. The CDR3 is CASSLGGGSSYEQYF. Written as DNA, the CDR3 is TGTGCCAGCAGCTTAGGCGGCGGGAGCTCCTACGAGCAGTACTTC.

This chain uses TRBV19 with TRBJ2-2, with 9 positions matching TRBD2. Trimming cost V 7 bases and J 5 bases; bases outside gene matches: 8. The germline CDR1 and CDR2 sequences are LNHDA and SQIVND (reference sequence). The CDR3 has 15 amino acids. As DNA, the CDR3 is TGTGCCAGTAAAGCGGGGGGCCCAAGAACCGGGGAGCTGTTTTTT. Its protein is CASKAGGPRTGELFF.

The CDR3 DNA sequence: TGTGCCAGTAGTATAAATATTAACTATGGCTACACCTTC. Protein product: CASSININYGYTF. The chain has TRBV19 and TRBJ1-2; D is unclear. V dropped 2 bases and J dropped 1 base, with 5 bases sitting between them. CDR1 is LNHDA and CDR2 is SQIVND in the germline V gene (reference sequence). CDR3 length equals 13 residues. The variable domain in full, completed from reference TRBV19 and TRBJ1-2, reads DGGITQSPKYLFRKEGQNVTLSCEQNLNHDAMYWYRQDPGQGLRLIYYSQIVNDFQKGDIAEGYSVSREKKESFPLTVTSAQKNPTAFYLCASSININYGYTFGSGTRLTVV.

The chain's CDR3 is CARPRGTEAFF. The CDR3 bases are TGTGCCAGGCCCAGGGGAACTGAAGCTTTCTTT. The chain carries TRBV21-1 and TRBJ1-1; the table gives TRBD1 as D, unverified against the DNA. TRBV21-1 has pseudogene status. There are 11 residues in the CDR3.

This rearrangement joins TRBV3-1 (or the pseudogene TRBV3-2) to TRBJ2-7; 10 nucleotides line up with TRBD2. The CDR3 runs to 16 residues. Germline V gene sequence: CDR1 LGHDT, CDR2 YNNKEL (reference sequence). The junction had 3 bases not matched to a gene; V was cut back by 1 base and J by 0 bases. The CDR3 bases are TGTGCCAGCAGCCAAGCTCCTAGCGGGAGCTCCTACGAGCAGTACTTC. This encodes CASSQAPSGSSYEQYF.

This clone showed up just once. The CDR3 nucleotides read TGTGCCAGCAGCTTGGGGGGAGACGGCAATCAGCCCCAGCATTTT. It specifies CASSLGGDGNQPQHF. This rearrangement joins TRBV5-5 to TRBJ1-5; D remains ambiguous. Trimming shortened V by 0 bases and J by 2 bases, and 9 bases separated the two germline ends. This CDR3 is 15 amino acids long. CDR1 SGHKS and CDR2 YYEKEE come from the germline V gene (reference sequence).

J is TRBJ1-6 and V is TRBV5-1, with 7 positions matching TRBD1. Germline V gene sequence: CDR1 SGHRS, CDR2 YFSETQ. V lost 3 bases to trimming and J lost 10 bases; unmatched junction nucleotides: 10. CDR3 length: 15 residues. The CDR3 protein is CASSSEGARNSPLHF. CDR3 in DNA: TGCGCCAGCAGCTCGGAGGGGGCTAGGAACTCACCCCTCCACTTT.

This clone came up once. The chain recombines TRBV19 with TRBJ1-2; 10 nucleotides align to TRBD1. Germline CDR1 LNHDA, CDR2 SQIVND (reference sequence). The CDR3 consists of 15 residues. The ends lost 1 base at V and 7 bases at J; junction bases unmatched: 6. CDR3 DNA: TGTGCCAGTAGTATAGGCCCTCGGACAGGGGGTGGCTACACCTTC. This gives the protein CASSIGPRTGGGYTF.

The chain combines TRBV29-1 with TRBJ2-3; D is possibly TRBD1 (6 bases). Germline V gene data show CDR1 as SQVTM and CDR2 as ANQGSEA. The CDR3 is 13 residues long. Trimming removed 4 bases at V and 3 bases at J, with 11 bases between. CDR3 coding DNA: TGCAGCGTTGGGCACCAGGGGACAGATACGCAGTATTTT. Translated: CSVGHQGTDTQYF.

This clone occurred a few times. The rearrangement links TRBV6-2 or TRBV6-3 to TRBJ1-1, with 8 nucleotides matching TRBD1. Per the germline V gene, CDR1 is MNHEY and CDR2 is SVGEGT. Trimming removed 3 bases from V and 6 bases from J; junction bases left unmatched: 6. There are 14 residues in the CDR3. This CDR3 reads CASSYAGGRAEAFF. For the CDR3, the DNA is TGTGCCAGCAGTTATGCAGGGGGCAGGGCTGAAGCTTTCTTT.

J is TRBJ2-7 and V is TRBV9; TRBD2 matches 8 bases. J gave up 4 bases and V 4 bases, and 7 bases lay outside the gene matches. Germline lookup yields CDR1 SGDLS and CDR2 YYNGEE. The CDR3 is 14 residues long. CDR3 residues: CASSPRGGWYEQYF. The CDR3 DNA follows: TGTGCCAGCAGCCCCCGGGGGGGTTGGTACGAGCAGTACTTC.

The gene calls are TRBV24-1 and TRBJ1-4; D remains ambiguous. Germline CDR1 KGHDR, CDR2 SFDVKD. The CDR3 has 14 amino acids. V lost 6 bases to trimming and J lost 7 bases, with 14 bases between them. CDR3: CATSKGYRGEKLFF. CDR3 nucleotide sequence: TGTGCCACCAGTAAGGGTTACCGGGGTGAAAAACTGTTTTTT.

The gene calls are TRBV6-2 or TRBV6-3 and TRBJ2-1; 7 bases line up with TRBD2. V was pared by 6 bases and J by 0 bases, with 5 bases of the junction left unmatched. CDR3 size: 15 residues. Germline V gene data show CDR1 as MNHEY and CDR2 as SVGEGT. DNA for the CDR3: TGTGCCAGCAGCCCCCGGGACTACTCCTACAATGAGCAGTTCTTC. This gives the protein CASSPRDYSYNEQFF.

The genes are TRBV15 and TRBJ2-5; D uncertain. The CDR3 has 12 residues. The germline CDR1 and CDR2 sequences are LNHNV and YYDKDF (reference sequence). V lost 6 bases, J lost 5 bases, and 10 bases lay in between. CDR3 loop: CATSADGETQYF. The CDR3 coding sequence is TGTGCCACCAGTGCGGATGGCGAGACCCAGTACTTC.

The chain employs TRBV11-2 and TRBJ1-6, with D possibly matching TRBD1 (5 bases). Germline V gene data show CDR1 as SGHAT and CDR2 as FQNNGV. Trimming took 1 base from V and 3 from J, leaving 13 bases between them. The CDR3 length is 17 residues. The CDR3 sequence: CASSLAQASRYNSPLHF. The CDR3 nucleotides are TGTGCCAGCAGCTTAGCACAGGCCTCCCGCTATAATTCACCCCTCCACTTT.

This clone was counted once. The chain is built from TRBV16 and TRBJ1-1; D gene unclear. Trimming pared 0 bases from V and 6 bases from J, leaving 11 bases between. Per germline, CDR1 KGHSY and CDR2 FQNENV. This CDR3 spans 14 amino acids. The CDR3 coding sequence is TGTGCCAGCAGCCAATCCGGGCCCGGGGCTGAAGCTTTCTTT. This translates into CASSQSGPGAEAFF. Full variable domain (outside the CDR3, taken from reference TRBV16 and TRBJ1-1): GEEVAQTPKHLVRGEGQKAKLYCAPIKGHSYVFWYQQVLKNEFKFLISFQNENVFDETGMPKERFSAKCLPNSPCSLEIQATKLEDSAVYFCASSQSGPGAEAFFGQGTRLTVV.

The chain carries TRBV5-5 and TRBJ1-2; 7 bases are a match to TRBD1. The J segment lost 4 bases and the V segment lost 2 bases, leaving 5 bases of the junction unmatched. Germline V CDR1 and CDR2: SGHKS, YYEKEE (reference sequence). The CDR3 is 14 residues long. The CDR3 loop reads CASSFGTELYGYTF. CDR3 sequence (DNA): TGTGCCAGCAGCTTCGGGACAGAACTCTATGGCTACACCTTC.

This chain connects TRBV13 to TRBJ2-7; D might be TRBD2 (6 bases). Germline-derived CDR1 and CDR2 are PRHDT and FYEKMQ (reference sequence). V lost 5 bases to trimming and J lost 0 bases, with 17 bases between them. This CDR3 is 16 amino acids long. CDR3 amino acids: CASSPRLGVRSYEQYF. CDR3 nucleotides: TGTGCCAGCAGCCCGCGACTAGGCGTGCGCTCCTACGAGCAGTACTTC.

The CDR3 sequence is CASSLGQGVDTEAFF. In nucleotides, the CDR3 is TGTGCCAGTAGTCTCGGACAGGGGGTGGACACTGAAGCTTTCTTT. The V call is TRBV19, the J call TRBJ1-1; 10 bases agree with TRBD1. The V gene's germline CDR1 is LNHDA and CDR2 SQIVND (reference sequence). V was pared by 5 bases and J by 3 bases, with 6 bases of the junction left unmatched. CDR3 length: 15 amino acids. Full variable domain (remainder filled in from reference TRBV19 and TRBJ1-1): DGGITQSPKYLFRKEGQNVTLSCEQNLNHDAMYWYRQDPGQGLRLIYYSQIVNDFQKGDIAEGYSVSREKKESFPLTVTSAQKNPTAFYLCASSLGQGVDTEAFFGQGTRLTVV.

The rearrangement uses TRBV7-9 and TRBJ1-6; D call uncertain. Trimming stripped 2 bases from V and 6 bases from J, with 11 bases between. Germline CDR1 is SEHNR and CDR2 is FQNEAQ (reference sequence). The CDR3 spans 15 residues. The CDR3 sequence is CASSLQAGRNSPLHF. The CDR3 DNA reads TGTGCCAGCAGCTTACAGGCTGGGCGTAATTCACCCCTCCACTTT.

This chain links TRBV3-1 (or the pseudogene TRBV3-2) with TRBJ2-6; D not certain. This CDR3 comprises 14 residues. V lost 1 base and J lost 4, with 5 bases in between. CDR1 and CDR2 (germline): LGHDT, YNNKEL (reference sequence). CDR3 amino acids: CASSQASGANVLTF. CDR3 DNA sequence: TGTGCCAGCAGCCAAGCATCAGGGGCCAACGTCCTGACTTTC.

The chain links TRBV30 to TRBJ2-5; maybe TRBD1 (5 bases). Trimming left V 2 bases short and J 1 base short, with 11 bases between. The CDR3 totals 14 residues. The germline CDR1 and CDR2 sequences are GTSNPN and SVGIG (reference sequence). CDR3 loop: CAWSKGISQETQYF. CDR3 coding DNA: TGTGCCTGGAGTAAGGGGATTTCCCAAGAGACCCAGTACTTC.

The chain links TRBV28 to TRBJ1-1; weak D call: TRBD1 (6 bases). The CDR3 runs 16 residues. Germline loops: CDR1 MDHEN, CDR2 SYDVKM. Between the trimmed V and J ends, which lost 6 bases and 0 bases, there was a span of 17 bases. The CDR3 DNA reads TGTGCCAGCAGGACCCACGGGGGGCGCATGAACACTGAAGCTTTCTTT. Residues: CASRTHGGRMNTEAFF.

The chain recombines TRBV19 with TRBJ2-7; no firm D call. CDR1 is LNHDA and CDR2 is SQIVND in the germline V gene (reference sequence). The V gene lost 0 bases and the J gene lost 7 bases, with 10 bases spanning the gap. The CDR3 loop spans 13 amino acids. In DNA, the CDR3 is TGTGCCAGTAGTATAGATGGTACAGATGAGCAGTACTTC. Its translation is CASSIDGTDEQYF.

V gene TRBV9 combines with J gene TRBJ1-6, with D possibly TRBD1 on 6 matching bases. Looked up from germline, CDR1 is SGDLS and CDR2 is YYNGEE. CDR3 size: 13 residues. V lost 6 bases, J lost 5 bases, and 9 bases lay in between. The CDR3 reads CASNRDHNSPLHF. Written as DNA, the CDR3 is TGTGCCAGCAACAGGGATCATAATTCACCCCTCCACTTT.

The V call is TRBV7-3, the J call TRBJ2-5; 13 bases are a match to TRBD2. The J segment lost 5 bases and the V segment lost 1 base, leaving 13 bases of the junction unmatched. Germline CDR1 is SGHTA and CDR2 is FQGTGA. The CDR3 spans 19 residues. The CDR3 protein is CASSLKPGYGLAGDETQYF. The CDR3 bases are TGTGCCAGCAGCTTAAAACCCGGTTATGGACTAGCGGGAGATGAGACCCAGTACTTC.

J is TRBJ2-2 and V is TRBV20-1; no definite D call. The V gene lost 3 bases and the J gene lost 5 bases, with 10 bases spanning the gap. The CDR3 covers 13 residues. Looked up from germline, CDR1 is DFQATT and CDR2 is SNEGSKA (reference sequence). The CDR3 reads CSASLSLTGELFF. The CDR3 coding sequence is TGCAGTGCTAGTTTGTCACTTACCGGGGAGCTGTTTTTT.